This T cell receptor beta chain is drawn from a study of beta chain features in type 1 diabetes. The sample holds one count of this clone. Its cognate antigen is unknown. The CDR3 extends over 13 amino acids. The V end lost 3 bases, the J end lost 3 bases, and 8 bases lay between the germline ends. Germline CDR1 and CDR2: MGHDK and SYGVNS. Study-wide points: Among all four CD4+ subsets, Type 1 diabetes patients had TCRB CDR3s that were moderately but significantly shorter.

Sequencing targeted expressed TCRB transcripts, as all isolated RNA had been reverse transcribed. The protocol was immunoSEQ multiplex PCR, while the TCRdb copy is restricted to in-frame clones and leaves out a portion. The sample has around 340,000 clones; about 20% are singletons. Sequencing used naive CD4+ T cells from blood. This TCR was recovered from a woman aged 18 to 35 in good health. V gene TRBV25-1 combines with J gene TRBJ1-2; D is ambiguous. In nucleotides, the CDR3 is TGTGCCAGCAGTGAGAGAGGGCACTATGGCTACACCTTC. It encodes CASSERGHYGYTF.